What follows is one T cell receptor beta chain and its context. Its antigen is unknown. Within the CD8+ T cell compartment, naive cells were CD45RO-CCR7+CD27+CD95-. The data belong to a study of CXCR3-negative and CXCR3-positive naive CD8 T cells. Broader study findings: Naive cells that were CXCR3-negative or CXCR3-positive used TRBV-TRBJ genes alike, while memory cells diverged. CXCR3 expression dropped partially after cryopreservation, and most assays relied on fresh PBMCs.

Each TRB cDNA library was prepared by 5' RACE (with UMI labels). TCRdb reanalyzed the 5' RACE reads, giving one entry per CDR3 protein sequence and no DNA. The table for this sample gives fewer than 80,000 distinct CDR3 sequences. This clonotype originated in a human donor in good health. Some clones in this sample may be carry-over from other donors' samples. The sequencing sample was made of naive CXCR3- CD8+ T cells from blood. Subset: CD45RO-CCR7+CD27+CD95- naive CD8+ T cells lacking CXCR3 (TNR3-).

The CDR3 spells CASSFRGGELFF. The rearrangement links TRBV5-1 to TRBJ2-2; TCRdb's D call, TRBD1, is unchecked because there is no DNA. There are 12 residues in the CDR3. In germline, CDR1 is SGHRS, CDR2 YFSETQ.